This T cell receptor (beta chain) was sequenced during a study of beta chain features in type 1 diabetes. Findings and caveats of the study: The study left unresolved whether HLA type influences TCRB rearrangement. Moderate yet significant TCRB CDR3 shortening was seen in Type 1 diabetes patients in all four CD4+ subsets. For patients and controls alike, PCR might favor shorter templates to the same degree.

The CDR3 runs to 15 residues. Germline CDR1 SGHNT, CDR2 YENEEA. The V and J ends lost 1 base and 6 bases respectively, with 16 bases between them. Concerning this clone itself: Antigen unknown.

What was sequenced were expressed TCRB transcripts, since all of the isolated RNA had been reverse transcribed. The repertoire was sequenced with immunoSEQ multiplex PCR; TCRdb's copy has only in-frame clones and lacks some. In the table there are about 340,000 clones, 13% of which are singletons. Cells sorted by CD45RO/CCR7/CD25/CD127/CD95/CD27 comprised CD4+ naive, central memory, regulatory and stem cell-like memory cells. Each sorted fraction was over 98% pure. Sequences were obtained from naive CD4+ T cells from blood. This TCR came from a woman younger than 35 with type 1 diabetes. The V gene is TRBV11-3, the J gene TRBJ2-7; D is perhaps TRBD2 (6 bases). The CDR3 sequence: CASSLGGTVLGEQYV. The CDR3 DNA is TGTGCCAGCAGCTTAGGCGGGACGGTACTTGGCGAGCAGTACGTC.